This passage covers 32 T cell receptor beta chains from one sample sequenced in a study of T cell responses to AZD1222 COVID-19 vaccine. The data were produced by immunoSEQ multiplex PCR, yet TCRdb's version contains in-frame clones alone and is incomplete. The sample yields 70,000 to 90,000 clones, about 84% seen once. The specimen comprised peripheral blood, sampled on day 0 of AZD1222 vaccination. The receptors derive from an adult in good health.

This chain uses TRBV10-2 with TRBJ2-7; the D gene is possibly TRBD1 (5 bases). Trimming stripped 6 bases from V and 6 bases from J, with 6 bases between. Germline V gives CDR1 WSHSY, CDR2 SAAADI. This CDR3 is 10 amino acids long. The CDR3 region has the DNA TGCGCCAGCAGGACAGTCGAGCAGTACTTC. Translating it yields CASRTVEQYF.

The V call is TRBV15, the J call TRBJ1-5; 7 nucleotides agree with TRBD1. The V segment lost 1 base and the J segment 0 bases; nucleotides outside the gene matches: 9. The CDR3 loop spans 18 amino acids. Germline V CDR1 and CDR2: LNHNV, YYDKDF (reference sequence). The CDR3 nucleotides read TGTGCCACCAGCAGAGGACAGGGCGGTGGAAGTAGCAATCAGCCCCAGCATTTT. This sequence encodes CATSRGQGGGSSNQPQHF.

CDR3 region: CASSQDPGTNTGELFF. CDR3 bases: TGTGCCAGCAGCCAAGACCCGGGGACGAACACCGGGGAGCTGTTTTTT. The chain uses TRBV4-2 and TRBJ2-2; TRBD2 might be the D (5 bases). V lost 0 bases and J lost 0, with 8 bases in between. The CDR3 runs to 16 residues. CDR1 LGHNA and CDR2 YNFKEQ come from the germline V gene.

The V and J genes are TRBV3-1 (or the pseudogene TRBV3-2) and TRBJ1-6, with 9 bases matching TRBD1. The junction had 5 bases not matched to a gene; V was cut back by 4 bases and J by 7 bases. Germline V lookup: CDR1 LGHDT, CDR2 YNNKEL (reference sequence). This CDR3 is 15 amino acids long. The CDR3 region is CASSPDRGKNSPLHF. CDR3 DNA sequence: TGTGCCAGCAGCCCTGACAGGGGGAAGAATTCACCCCTCCACTTT.

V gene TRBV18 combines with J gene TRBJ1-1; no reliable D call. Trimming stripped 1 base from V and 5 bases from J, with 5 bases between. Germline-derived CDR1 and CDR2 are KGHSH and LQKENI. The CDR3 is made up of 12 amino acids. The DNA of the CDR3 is TGTGCCAGCTCACCACAACTAACTGAAGCTTTCTTT. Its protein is CASSPQLTEAFF.

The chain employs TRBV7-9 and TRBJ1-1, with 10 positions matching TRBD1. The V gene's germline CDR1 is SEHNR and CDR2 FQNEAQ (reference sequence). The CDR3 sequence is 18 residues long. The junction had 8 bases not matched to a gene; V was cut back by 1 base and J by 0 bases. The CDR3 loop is CASSLGAGQGIMNTEAFF. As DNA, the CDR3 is TGTGCCAGCAGCTTAGGGGCGGGACAGGGGATCATGAACACTGAAGCTTTCTTT.

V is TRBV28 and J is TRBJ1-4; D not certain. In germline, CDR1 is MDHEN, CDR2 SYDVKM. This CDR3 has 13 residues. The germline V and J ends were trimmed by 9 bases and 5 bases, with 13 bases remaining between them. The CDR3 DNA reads TGTGCCAGTAGGCGGGGTACCAATGAAAAACTGTTTTTT. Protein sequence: CASRRGTNEKLFF. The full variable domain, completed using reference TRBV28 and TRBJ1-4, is DVKVTQSSRYLVKRTGEKVFLECVQDMDHENMFWYRQDPGLGLRLIYFSYDVKMKEKGDIPEGYSVSREKKERFSLILESASTNQTSMYLCASRRGTNEKLFFGSGTQLSVL.

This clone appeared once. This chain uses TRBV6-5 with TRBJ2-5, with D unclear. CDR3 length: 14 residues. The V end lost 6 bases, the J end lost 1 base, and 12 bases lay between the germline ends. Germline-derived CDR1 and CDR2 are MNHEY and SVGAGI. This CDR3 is CASRIHNPQETQYF. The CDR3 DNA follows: TGTGCCAGCAGAATACACAACCCCCAAGAGACCCAGTACTTC.

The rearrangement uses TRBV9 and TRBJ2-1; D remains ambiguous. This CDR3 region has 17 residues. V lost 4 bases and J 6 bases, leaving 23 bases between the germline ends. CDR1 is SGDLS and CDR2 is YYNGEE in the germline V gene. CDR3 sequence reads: CASSPTSRALGFNEQFF. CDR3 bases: TGTGCCAGCAGCCCCACCTCCCGGGCCTTGGGATTCAATGAGCAGTTCTTC. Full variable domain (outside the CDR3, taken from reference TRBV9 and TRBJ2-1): DSGVTQTPKHLITATGQRVTLRCSPRSGDLSVYWYQQSLDQGLQFLIQYYNGEERAKGNILERFSAQQFPDLHSELNLSSLELGDSALYFCASSPTSRALGFNEQFFGPGTRLTVL.

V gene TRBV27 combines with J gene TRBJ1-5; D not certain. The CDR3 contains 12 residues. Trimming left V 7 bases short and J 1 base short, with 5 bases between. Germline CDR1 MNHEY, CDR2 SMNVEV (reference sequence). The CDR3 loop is CASTDSNQPQHF. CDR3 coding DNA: TGTGCCAGCACGGACAGCAATCAGCCCCAGCATTTT.

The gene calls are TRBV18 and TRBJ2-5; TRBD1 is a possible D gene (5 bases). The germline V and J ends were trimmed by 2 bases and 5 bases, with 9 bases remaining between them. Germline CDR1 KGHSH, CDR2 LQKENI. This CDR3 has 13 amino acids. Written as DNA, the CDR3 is TGTGCCAGCTCACCAATCAGGGCGGAGACCCAGTACTTC. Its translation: CASSPIRAETQYF.

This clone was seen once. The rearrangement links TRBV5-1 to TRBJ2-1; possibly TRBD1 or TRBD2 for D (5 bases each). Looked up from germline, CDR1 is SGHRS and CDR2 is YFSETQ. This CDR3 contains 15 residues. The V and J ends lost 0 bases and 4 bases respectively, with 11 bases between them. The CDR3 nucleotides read TGCGCCAGCAGCTTGGGGTGGGGACCATACAATGAGCAGTTCTTC. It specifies CASSLGWGPYNEQFF.

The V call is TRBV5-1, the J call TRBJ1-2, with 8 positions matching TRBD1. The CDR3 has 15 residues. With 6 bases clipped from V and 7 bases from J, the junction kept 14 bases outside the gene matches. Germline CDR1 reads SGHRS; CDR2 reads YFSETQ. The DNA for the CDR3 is TGCGCCAGCAAATTGGGGACAGGTGGGGGTCGTGGCTACACCTTC. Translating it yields CASKLGTGGGRGYTF.

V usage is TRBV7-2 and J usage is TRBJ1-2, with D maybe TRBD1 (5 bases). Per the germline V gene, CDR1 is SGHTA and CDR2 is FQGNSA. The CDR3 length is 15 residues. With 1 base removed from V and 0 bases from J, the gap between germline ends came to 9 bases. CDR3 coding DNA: TGTGCCAGCAGCTTAGTCAGGGTCCCTAACTATGGCTACACCTTC. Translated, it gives CASSLVRVPNYGYTF.

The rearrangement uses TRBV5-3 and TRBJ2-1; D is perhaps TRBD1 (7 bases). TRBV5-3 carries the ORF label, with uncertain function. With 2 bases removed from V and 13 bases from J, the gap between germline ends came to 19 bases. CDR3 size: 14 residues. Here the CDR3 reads CARSLWEAGTEQFF. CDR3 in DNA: TGTGCCAGAAGCTTATGGGAGGCCGGGACAGAACAGTTCTTC.

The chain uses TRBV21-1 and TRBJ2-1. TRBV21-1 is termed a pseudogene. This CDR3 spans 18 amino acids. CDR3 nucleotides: TGTGCCAGCAGCAAAGTAGAGACTAGAGGGGGGTTGTACAATGAGCAGTTCTTC. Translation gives CASSKVETRGGLYNEQFF.

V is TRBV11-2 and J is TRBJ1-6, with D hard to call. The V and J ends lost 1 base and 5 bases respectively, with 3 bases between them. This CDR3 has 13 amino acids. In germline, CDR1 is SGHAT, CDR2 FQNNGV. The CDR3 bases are TGTGCCAGCAGCTTAGGACATAATTCACCCCTCCACTTT. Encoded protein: CASSLGHNSPLHF.

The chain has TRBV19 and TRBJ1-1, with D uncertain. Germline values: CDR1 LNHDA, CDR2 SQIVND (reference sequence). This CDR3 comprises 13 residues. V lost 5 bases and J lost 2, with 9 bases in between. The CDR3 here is CASSRIDNTEAFF. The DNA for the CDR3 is TGTGCCAGTAGTCGGATCGACAACACTGAAGCTTTCTTT.

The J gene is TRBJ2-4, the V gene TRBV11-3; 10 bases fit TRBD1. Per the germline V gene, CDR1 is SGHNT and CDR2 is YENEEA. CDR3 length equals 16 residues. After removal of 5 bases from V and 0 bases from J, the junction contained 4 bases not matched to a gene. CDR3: CASSAGTGEAKNIQYF. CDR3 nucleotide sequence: TGTGCCAGCAGCGCAGGGACAGGGGAAGCCAAAAACATTCAGTACTTC.

Here the CDR3 DNA reads TGCAGCGTCCGTGGACAGGGCCAAACCAACACTGAAGCTTTCTTT. The encoded protein is CSVRGQGQTNTEAFF. The chain employs TRBV29-1 and TRBJ1-1, with 8 nucleotides matching TRBD1. V was clipped by 6 bases and J by 2 bases; unmatched bases: 11. Germline V gene lookup returns CDR1 SQVTM and CDR2 ANQGSEA. The CDR3 extends over 15 amino acids.

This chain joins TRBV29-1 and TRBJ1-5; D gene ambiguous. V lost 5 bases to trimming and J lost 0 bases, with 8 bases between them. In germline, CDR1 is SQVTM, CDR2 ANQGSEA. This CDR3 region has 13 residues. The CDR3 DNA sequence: TGCAGCGTTCAGAGGGATAGCAATCAGCCCCAGCATTTT. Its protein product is CSVQRDSNQPQHF.

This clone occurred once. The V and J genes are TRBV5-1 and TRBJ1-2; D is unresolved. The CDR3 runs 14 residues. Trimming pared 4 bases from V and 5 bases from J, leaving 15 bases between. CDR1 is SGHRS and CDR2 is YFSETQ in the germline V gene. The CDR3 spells CASSPSSAHYGYTF. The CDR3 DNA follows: TGCGCCAGCAGCCCTTCAAGCGCACATTATGGCTACACCTTC.

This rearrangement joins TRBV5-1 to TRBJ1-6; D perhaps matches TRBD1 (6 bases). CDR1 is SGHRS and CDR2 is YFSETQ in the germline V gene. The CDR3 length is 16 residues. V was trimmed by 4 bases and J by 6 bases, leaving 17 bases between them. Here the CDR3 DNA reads TGCGCCAGCAGCATCCGGACAGCTTCCCTTAATTCACCCCTCCACTTT. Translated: CASSIRTASLNSPLHF.

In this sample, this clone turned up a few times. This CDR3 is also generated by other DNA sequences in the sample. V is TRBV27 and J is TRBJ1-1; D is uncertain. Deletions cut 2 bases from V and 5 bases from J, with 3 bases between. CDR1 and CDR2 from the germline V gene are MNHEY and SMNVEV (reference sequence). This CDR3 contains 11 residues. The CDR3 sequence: CASSLGTEAFF. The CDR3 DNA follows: TGTGCCAGCAGTTTAGGGACTGAAGCTTTCTTT.

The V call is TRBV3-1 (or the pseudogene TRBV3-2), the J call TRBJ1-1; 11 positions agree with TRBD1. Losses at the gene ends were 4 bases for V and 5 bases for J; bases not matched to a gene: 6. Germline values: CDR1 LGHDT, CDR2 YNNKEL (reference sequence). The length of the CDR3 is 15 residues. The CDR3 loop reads CASSLRTGGRTEAFF. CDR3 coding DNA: TGTGCCAGCAGCCTGAGGACAGGGGGCAGGACTGAAGCTTTCTTT.

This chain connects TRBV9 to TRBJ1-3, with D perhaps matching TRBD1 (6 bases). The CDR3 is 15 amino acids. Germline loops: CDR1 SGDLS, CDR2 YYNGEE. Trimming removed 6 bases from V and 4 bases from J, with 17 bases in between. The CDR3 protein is CASTRAGGAGNTIYF. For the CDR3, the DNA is TGTGCCAGCACAAGAGCCGGGGGGGCCGGAAACACCATATATTTT.

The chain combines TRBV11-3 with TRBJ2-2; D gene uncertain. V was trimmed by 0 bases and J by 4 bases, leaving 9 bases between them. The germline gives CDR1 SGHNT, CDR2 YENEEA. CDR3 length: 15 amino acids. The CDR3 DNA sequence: TGTGCCAGCAGCTTAGAAGGTCAGATCACCGGGGAGCTGTTTTTT. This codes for CASSLEGQITGELFF.

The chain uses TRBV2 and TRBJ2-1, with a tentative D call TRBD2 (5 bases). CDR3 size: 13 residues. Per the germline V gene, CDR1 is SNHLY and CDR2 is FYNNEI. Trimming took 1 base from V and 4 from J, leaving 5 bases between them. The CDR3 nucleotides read TGTGCCAGCAGTGAAGGGACTTACAATGAGCAGTTCTTC. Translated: CASSEGTYNEQFF.

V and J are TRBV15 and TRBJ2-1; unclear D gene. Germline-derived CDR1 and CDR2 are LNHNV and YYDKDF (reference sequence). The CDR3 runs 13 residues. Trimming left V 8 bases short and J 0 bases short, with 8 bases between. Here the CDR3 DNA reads TGTGCCACCGGGGTTAGCTCCTACAATGAGCAGTTCTTC. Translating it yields CATGVSSYNEQFF.

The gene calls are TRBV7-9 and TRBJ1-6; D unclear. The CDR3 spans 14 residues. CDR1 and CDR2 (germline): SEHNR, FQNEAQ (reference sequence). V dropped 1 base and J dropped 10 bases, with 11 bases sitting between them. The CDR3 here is CASSLDPGFSPLHF. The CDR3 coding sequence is TGTGCCAGCAGCTTAGATCCGGGATTCTCACCCCTCCACTTT.

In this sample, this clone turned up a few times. The CDR3 loop is CASSYAGGITEAFF. The CDR3 DNA follows: TGTGCCAGCAGTTACGCAGGGGGCATCACTGAAGCTTTCTTT. V usage is TRBV6-5 and J usage is TRBJ1-1, with TRBD1 identical over 8 bases. The germline V gene encodes CDR1 MNHEY and CDR2 SVGAGI. V was clipped by 2 bases and J by 4 bases; unmatched bases: 3. The length of the CDR3 is 14 residues.

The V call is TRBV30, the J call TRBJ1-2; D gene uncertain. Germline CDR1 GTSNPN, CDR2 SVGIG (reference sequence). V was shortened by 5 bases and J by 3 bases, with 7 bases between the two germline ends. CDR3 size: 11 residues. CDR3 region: CAWRFDYGYTF. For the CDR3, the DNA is TGTGCCTGGCGCTTTGACTATGGCTACACCTTC.